This T cell receptor (beta chain) is drawn from a study of CD8 T cells in ankylosing spondylitis. Study-level points and caveats: CD8+ cells made up the disease-linked clones, which were relatively rare in peripheral blood. For ankylosing spondylitis blood, a TCR beta motif of about 8 highly homologous variants appeared characteristic. Earlier reports found some motif variants in synovial fluid and blood in reactive arthritis. Disease-associated clones were reportedly significantly overrepresented in matched ankylosing spondylitis synovial fluid.

This clonotype was detected many times. What it recognizes is unknown. Germline CDR1 and CDR2: SGHTA and FQGNSA. The CDR3 spans 13 residues. Trimming stripped 1 base from V and 5 bases from J, with 8 bases between. Quantitative molecular-barcoded 5'-RACE generated the TCR beta libraries. TCRdb redid the calling of the 5' RACE reads with MiXCR, one entry per CDR3 protein. This table holds more than 400,000 distinct CDR3 sequences, about 5.7% found once. The chain couples TRBV7-2 to TRBJ2-5; tentative D call: TRBD2 (6 bases). The TCR was taken from a male donor with ankylosing spondylitis. The sequenced material came from blood, either unsorted or a sorted T cell fraction (not recorded which). The CDR3 DNA follows: TGTGCCAGCAGCTTAGGGGAGGCGGAGACCCAGTACTTC. Translated, it gives CASSLGEAETQYF.